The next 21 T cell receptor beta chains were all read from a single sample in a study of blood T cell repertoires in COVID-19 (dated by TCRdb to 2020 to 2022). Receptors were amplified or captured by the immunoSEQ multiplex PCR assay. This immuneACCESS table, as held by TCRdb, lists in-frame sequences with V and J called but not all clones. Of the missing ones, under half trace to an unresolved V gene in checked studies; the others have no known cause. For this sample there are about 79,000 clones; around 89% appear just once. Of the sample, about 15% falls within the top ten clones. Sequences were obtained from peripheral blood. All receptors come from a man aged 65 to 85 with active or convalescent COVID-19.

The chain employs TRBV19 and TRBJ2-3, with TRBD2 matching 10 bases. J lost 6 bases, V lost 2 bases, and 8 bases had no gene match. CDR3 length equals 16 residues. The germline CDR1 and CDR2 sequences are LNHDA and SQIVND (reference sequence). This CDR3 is CASSIKAGGPRDTQYF. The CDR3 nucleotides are TGTGCCAGTAGTATAAAAGCGGGAGGGCCTCGGGATACGCAGTATTTT.

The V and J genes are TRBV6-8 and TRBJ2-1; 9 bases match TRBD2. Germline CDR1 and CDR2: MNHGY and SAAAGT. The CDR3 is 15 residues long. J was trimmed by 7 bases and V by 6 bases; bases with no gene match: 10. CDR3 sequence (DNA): TGTGCCAGCAGGGAAGAGGGCGGGAGGGAGAATGAGCAGTTCTTC. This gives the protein CASREEGGRENEQFF.

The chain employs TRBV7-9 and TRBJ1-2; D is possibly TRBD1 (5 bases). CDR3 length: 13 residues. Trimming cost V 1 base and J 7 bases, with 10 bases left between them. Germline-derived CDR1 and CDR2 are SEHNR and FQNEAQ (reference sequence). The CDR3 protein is CASSLEGNRGYTF. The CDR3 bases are TGTGCCAGCAGCTTAGAGGGGAATCGTGGCTACACCTTC. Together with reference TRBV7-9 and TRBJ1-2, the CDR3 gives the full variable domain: DTGVSQNPRHKITKRGQNVTFRCDPISEHNRLYWYRQTLGQGPEFLTYFQNEAQLEKSRLLSDRFSAERPKGSFSTLEIQRTEQGDSAMYLCASSLEGNRGYTFGSGTRLTVV.

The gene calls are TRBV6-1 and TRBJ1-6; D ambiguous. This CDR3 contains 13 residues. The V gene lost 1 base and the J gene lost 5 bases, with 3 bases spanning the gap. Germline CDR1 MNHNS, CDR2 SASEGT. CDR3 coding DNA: TGTGCCAGCAGTGAAGTCAATAATTCACCCCTCCACTTT. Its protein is CASSEVNNSPLHF.

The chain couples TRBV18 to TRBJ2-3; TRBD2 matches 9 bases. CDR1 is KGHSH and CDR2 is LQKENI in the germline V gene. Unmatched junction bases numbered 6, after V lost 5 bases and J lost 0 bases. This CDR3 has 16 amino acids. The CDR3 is CASSSTSGTSTDTQYF. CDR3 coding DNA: TGTGCCAGCTCATCGACTAGCGGAACTAGCACAGATACGCAGTATTTT. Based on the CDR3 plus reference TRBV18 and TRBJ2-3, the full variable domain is NAGVMQNPRHLVRRRGQEARLRCSPMKGHSHVYWYRQLPEEGLKFMVYLQKENIIDESGMPKERFSAEFPKEGPSILRIQQVVRGDSAAYFCASSSTSGTSTDTQYFGPGTRLTVL.

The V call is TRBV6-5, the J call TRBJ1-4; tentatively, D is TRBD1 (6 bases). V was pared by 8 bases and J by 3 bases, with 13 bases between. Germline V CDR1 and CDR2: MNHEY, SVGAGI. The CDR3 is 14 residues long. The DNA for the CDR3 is TGTGCCAGCCGAGGACAGAATTCTAATGAAAAACTGTTTTTT. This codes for CASRGQNSNEKLFF.

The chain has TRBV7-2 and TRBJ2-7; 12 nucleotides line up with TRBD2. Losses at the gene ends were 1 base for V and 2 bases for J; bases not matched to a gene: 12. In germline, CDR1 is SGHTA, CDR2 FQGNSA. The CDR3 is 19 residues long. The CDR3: CASSLVLPRLAGVPYEQYF. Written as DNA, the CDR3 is TGTGCCAGCAGCTTAGTTCTCCCGAGACTAGCGGGGGTTCCCTACGAGCAGTACTTC.

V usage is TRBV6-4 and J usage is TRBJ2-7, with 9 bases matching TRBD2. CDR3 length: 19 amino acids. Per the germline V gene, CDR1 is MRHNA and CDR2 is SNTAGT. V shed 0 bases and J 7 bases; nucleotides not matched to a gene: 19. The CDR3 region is CASSDSSREGPRGLVEQYF. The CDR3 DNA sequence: TGTGCCAGCAGTGACTCGTCGCGGGAGGGCCCGAGGGGTTTGGTGGAGCAGTACTTC.

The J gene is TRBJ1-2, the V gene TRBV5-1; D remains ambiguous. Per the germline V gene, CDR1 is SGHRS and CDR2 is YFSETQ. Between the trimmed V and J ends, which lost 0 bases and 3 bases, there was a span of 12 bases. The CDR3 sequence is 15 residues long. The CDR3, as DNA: TGCGCCAGCAGCTTGGTCCCGAACGCGGACTATGGCTACACCTTC. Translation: CASSLVPNADYGYTF.

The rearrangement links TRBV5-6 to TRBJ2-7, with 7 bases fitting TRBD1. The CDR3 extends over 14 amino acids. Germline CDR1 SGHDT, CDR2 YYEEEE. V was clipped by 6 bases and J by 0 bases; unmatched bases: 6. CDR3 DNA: TGTGCCAGCACTACAGGGGCCTTCTCCTACGAGCAGTACTTC. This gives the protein CASTTGAFSYEQYF. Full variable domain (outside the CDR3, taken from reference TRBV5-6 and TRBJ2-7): DAGVTQSPTHLIKTRGQQVTLRCSPKSGHDTVSWYQQALGQGPQFIFQYYEEEERQRGNFPDRFSGHQFPNYSSELNVNALLLGDSALYLCASTTGAFSYEQYFGPGTRLTVT.

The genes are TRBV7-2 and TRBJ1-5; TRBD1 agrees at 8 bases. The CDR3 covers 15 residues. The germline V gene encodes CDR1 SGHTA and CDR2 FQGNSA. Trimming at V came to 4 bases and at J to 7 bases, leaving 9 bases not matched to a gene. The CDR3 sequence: CASSYSTGVGQPQHF. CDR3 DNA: TGTGCCAGCAGCTATTCGACAGGGGTGGGGCAGCCCCAGCATTTT.

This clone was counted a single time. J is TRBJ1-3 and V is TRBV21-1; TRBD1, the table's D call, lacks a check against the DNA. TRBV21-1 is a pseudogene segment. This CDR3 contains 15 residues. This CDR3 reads CASSQRQGRGNTIYF. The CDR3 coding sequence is TGTGCCAGCAGCCAGCGACAGGGTCGGGGAAACACCATATATTTT.

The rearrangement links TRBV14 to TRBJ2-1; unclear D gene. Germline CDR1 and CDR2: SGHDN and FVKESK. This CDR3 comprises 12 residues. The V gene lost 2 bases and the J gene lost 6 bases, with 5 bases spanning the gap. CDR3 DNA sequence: TGTGCCAGCAGCCAATTATCCAATGAGCAGTTCTTC. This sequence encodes CASSQLSNEQFF.

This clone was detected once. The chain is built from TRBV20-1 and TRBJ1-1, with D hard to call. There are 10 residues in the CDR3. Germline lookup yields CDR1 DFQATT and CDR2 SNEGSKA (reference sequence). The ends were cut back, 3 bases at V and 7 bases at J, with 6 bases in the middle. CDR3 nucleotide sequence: TGCAGTGCTAGCAATGTTGAAGCTTTCTTT. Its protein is CSASNVEAFF.

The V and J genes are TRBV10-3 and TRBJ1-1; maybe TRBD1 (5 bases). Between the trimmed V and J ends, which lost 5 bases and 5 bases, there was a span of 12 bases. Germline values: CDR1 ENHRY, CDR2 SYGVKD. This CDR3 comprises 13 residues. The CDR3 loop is CAISTTRGTEAFF. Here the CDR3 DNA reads TGTGCCATCAGTACTACAAGGGGTACTGAAGCTTTCTTT.

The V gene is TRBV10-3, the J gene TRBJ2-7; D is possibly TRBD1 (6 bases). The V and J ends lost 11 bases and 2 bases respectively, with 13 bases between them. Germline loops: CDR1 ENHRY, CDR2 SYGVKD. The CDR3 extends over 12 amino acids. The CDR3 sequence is CAVRDTTYEQYF. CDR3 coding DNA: TGTGCCGTAAGGGACACTACCTACGAGCAGTACTTC.

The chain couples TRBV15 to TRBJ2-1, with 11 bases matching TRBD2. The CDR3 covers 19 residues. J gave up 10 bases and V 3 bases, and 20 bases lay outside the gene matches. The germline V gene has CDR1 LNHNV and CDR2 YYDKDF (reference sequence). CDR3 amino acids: CATSRGRLAGGGSQGEQFF. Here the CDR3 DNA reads TGTGCCACCAGCAGGGGGCGTCTAGCGGGAGGAGGTTCACAGGGCGAGCAGTTCTTC.

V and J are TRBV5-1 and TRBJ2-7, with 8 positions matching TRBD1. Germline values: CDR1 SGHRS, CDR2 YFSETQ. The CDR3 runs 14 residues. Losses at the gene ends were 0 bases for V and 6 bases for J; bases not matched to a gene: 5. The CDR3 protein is CASSLAGQGGEQYF. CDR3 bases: TGCGCCAGCAGCTTGGCAGGACAGGGAGGCGAGCAGTACTTC.

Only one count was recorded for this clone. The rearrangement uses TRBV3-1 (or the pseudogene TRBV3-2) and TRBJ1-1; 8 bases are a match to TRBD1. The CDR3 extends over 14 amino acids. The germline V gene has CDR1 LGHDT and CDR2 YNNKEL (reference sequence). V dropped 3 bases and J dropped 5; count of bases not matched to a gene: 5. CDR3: CASSHLTGVTEAFF. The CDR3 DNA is TGTGCCAGCAGCCACCTGACAGGGGTGACTGAAGCTTTCTTT.

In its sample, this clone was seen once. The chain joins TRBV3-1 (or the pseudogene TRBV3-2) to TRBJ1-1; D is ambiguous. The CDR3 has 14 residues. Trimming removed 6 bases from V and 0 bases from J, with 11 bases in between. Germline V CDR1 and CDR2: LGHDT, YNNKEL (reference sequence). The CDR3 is CASRLTTLNTEAFF. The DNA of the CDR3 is TGTGCCAGCAGGTTAACCACTCTGAACACTGAAGCTTTCTTT.

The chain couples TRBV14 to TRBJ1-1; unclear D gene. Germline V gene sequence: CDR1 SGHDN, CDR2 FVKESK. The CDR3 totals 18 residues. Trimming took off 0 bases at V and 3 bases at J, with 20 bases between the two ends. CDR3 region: CASSQEIARRWSYTEAFF. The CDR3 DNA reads TGTGCCAGCAGCCAAGAGATAGCCAGACGTTGGTCCTACACTGAAGCTTTCTTT.